The 14 T cell receptor beta chains listed next were all sequenced from one sample in a study of shared clonotypes between healthy human individuals. Assay: immunoSEQ multiplex PCR; the TCRdb copy retains only in-frame clones and omits some. The sample carries 100,000 or so clones, around 68% recorded once. Sequencing was carried out using memory CD8+ T cells sorted from blood. Stated subset: CD45RO+ cells pooled with CCR7-negative TemRA cells. The receptors shown here come from a woman in her twenties or thirties in good health.

This clone was seen a single time. The rearrangement joins TRBV27 to TRBJ2-7, with D perhaps TRBD1 or TRBD2 (5 bases each). The length of the CDR3 is 14 residues. Trimming removed 7 bases at V and 3 bases at J, with 16 bases between. The V gene's germline CDR1 is MNHEY and CDR2 SMNVEV (reference sequence). The CDR3 loop reads CASTNPGRHYEQYF. CDR3 nucleotide sequence: TGTGCCAGCACCAATCCGGGACGGCACTACGAGCAGTACTTC.

This chain joins TRBV19 and TRBJ2-7; 10 bases fit TRBD1. CDR1 LNHDA and CDR2 SQIVND come from the germline V gene (reference sequence). CDR3 size: 15 residues. V gave up 6 bases and J gave up 1 base; unmatched junction bases: 6. The CDR3, as DNA: TGTGCCAGTAGGCAGCGGGACAGGGGTTCCTACGAGCAGTACTTC. This sequence encodes CASRQRDRGSYEQYF.

A word on this clone: The junction departs from germline at one end; a sequencing error may be responsible. CDR3 nucleotide sequence: TGTGCCAGTAACACACAGTTGGGGAGGGAGCCCAACTTC. It specifies CASNTQLGREPNF. V usage is TRBV19 and J usage is TRBJ2-7; TRBD2 agrees at 7 bases. CDR3 length: 13 residues. Germline CDR1 reads LNHDA; CDR2 reads SQIVND (reference sequence).

This chain connects TRBV6-1 to TRBJ2-2; D unclear. Germline V CDR1 and CDR2: MNHNS, SASEGT. Trimming pared 3 bases from V and 1 base from J, leaving 9 bases between. The CDR3 covers 15 residues. The CDR3 is CASSEGLGNTGELFF. CDR3 bases: TGTGCCAGCAGTGAGGGCTTAGGGAACACCGGGGAGCTGTTTTTT.

This clone was seen once. The V and J genes are TRBV6-1 and TRBJ1-3; D call uncertain. V was shortened by 7 bases and J by 7 bases, with 17 bases between the two germline ends. CDR1 and CDR2 from the germline V gene are MNHNS and SASEGT. The CDR3 length is 14 residues. DNA of the CDR3: TGTGCCAGCACCCCAGGTCAGGAAGGGAACACCATATATTTT. It specifies CASTPGQEGNTIYF.

The chain joins TRBV6-4 to TRBJ2-1; 12 bases match TRBD2. With V trimmed by 5 bases and J by 10 bases, 9 bases remained unmatched. Germline values: CDR1 MRHNA, CDR2 SNTAGT. The length of the CDR3 is 15 residues. The DNA for the CDR3 is TGTGCCAGCAGTCCCGGGACTAGCGGGCCCGAGGAGCAGTTCTTC. It specifies CASSPGTSGPEEQFF.

The chain links TRBV6-4 to TRBJ2-5; 10 bases line up with TRBD2. The CDR3 is 15 residues long. J lost 5 bases, V lost 4 bases, and 7 bases had no gene match. Germline V gene data show CDR1 as MRHNA and CDR2 as SNTAGT. The CDR3 DNA sequence: TGTGCCAGCAGTGCTAGCGGGAGTGGTCGGGAGACCCAGTACTTC. Amino acid sequence: CASSASGSGRETQYF.

This chain connects TRBV7-9 to TRBJ2-7, with TRBD2 identical over 9 bases. The CDR3 length is 15 residues. Germline CDR1 reads SEHNR; CDR2 reads FQNEAQ (reference sequence). V lost 2 bases, J lost 3 bases, and 5 bases stayed unmatched. The CDR3 loop is CASSLSAGGIYEQYF. DNA of the CDR3: TGTGCCAGCAGCTTATCAGCGGGAGGAATCTACGAGCAGTACTTC.

This clone has a handful of counts. This chain links TRBV25-1 with TRBJ2-2; 7 bases are a match to TRBD2. CDR3 length equals 16 residues. Germline V gives CDR1 MGHDK, CDR2 SYGVNS. V lost 2 bases to trimming and J lost 4 bases; unmatched junction nucleotides: 7. The CDR3, as DNA: TGTGCCAGCAGTGAAGAGGGAGGGGCGCCCACCGGGGAGCTGTTTTTT. Residues: CASSEEGGAPTGELFF. Drawing the rest from reference TRBV25-1 and TRBJ2-2, the complete variable domain is EADIYQTPRYLVIGTGKKITLECSQTMGHDKMYWYQQDPGMELHLIHYSYGVNSTEKGDLSSESTVSRIRTEHFPLTLESARPSHTSQYLCASSEEGGAPTGELFFGEGSRLTVL.

The J gene is TRBJ2-3, the V gene TRBV13, with 9 bases that match TRBD2. V was clipped by 5 bases and J by 7 bases; unmatched bases: 4. CDR1 and CDR2 (germline): PRHDT, FYEKMQ (reference sequence). This CDR3 region has 13 residues. In DNA form, the CDR3 reads TGTGCCAGCAGCACGACTAGCGGATATACGCAGTATTTT. Translated: CASSTTSGYTQYF.

This chain links TRBV27 with TRBJ2-3, with D unclear. The CDR3 extends over 16 amino acids. Germline assignment: CDR1 MNHEY and CDR2 SMNVEV (reference sequence). V gave up 0 bases and J gave up 0 bases, with 10 bases separating them. The CDR3 DNA is TGTGCCAGCAGTTTATCTCTCGGGTCTAGCACAGATACGCAGTATTTT. Its translation: CASSLSLGSSTDTQYF.

This clone was detected once. Mismatch with germline at one junction end may stem from a read error. The V gene is TRBV27, the J gene TRBJ1-5, with D tentatively TRBD1 (5 bases). The CDR3 consists of 15 residues. Germline V gene lookup returns CDR1 MNHEY and CDR2 SMNVEV (reference sequence). CDR3: CASSLLGGGNQPQHF. DNA of the CDR3: TGTGCCAGCAGTTTACTCGGGGGTGGCAACCAGCCCCAGCATTTT.

The chain is built from TRBV6-1 and TRBJ2-5; D may match TRBD1 or TRBD2 (6 bases each). The CDR3 is 16 amino acids. Germline V lookup: CDR1 MNHNS, CDR2 SASEGT. The ends were cut back, 3 bases at V and 1 base at J, with 15 bases in the middle. DNA of the CDR3: TGTGCCAGCAGTGAGATACTTGGGGGGCCCCAAGAGACCCAGTACTTC. It yields the protein CASSEILGGPQETQYF.

This chain links TRBV27 with TRBJ2-7, with a weak D call TRBD2 (5 bases). Germline assignment: CDR1 MNHEY and CDR2 SMNVEV (reference sequence). The CDR3 has 13 amino acids. Trimming cost V 3 bases and J 2 bases, with 8 bases left between them. For the CDR3, the DNA is TGTGCCAGCAGTTTCGGACTCGCCTACGAGCAGTACTTC. Its protein product is CASSFGLAYEQYF.